Detailed here is one T cell receptor (beta chain). These data originate in a study of blood T cell repertoires in COVID-19. Study as a whole: Sites in the United States, Italy and Spain provided acute and convalescent COVID-19 samples. Nucleic acid was either cDNA or gDNA, and it came from T cells, B-cell-depleted T cells, or PBMCs.

Original data processing: For nucleated cells, counts were estimated from reference gene primer amplification. Data came from immunoSEQ multiplex PCR; TCRdb stores just in-frame clones and leaves some out. V, J and clone size are taken as reported in that table, and D and trimming were inferred from the DNA itself. The sample contains about 84,000 clones, roughly 80% of which appear only once. Germline-derived CDR1 and CDR2 are MDHEN and SYDVKM. The CDR3 spans 14 residues. V was pared by 5 bases and J by 4 bases, with 12 bases between. The TCR comes from a woman older than 75 with acute or convalescent COVID-19. The chain combines TRBV28 with TRBJ2-1; a possible D gene is TRBD2 (5 bases). What was sequenced was peripheral blood. Written as DNA, the CDR3 is TGTGCCAGCAGTCCCTCAGGCGGGTACAATGAGCAGTTCTTC. It yields the protein CASSPSGGYNEQFF.